This TCR beta chain comes out of a study of cytomegalovirus exposure and HLA in healthy donors. The study, taken as a whole, reports: About 87% or about 30% of the time was how often most TCR beta V segments were productive, according to an earlier analysis.

The germline V gene encodes CDR1 LNHNV and CDR2 YYDKDF (reference sequence). This CDR3 is built from 15 residues. J lost 4 bases, V lost 5 bases, and 9 bases had no gene match. In the case of this clone: Its specificity is not known.

The PCR ran on 60 Vbeta and 13 Jbeta primers. Sequencing used immunoSEQ multiplex PCR; TCRdb keeps in-frame clones, though not all of them. The sample holds 150,000 to 200,000 clones, approximately 80% seen once. V is TRBV15 and J is TRBJ2-3; 7 positions agree with TRBD1. This clonotype was sampled from a woman aged 18-29 years in good health and CMV-seropositive. Sequencing was carried out using PBMCs. CDR3 amino acids: CATSVDPGGSDTQYF. In DNA form, the CDR3 reads TGTGCCACCAGCGTGGACCCAGGGGGTTCAGATACGCAGTATTTT.